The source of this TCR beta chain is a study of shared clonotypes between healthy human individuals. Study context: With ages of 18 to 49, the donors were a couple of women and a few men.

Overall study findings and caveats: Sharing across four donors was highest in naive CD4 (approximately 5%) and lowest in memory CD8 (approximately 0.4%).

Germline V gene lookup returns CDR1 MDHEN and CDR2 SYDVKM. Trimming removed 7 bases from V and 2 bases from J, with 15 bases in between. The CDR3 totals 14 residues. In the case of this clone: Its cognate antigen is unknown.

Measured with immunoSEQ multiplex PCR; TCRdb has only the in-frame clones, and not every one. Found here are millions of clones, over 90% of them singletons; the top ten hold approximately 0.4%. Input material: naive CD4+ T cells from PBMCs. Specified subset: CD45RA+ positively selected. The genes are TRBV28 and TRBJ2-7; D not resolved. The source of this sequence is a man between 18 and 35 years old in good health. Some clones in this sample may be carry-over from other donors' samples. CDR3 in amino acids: CASTPLWGTYEQYF. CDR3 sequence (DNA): TGTGCCAGCACCCCCCTCTGGGGTACCTACGAGCAGTACTTC.